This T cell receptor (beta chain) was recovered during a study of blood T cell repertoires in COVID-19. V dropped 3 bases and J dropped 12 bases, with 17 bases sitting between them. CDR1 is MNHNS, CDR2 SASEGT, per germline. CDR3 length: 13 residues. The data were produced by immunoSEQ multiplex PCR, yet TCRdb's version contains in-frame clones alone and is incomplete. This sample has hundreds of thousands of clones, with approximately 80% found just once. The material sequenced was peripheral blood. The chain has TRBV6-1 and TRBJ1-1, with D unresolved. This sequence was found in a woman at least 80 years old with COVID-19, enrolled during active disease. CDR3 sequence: CASSDLSSTGPFF. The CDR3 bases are TGTGCCAGCAGTGATCTGTCATCAACTGGGCCTTTCTTT.